Each of the 31 T cell receptor beta chains below was sequenced from the same sample in a study of T cell responses to AZD1222 COVID-19 vaccine. Assay used: immunoSEQ multiplex PCR; TCRdb lists only in-frame clones, some missing. The data contain approximately 110,000 clones, around 89% of them singletons. Sequenced here: peripheral blood, sampled on day 0 of AZD1222 vaccination. The receptors shown here come from an adult in good health.

This chain joins TRBV7-9 and TRBJ1-6, with no clear D. The germline V gene encodes CDR1 SEHNR and CDR2 FQNEAQ (reference sequence). The V and J ends lost 11 bases and 0 bases respectively, with 11 bases between them. There are 14 residues in the CDR3. CDR3 sequence: CAWSESSYNSPLHF. CDR3 coding DNA: TGTGCCTGGTCGGAATCCTCCTATAATTCACCCCTCCACTTT.

The rearrangement joins TRBV10-3 to TRBJ1-1; the D is unclear. Germline-derived CDR1 and CDR2 are ENHRY and SYGVKD. This CDR3 has 15 residues. With 4 bases removed from V and 3 bases from J, the gap between germline ends came to 15 bases. CDR3 DNA sequence: TGTGCCATCAGTGCTGGGCGGGGAGTCGACACTGAAGCTTTCTTT. Translation: CAISAGRGVDTEAFF.

The rearrangement joins TRBV29-1 to TRBJ2-4, with D unresolved. There are 11 residues in the CDR3. V lost 6 bases and J lost 0, with 3 bases in between. Germline CDR1 is SQVTM and CDR2 is ANQGSEA. CDR3 sequence (DNA): TGCAGCGTCCTAGCCAAAAACATTCAGTACTTC. Protein: CSVLAKNIQYF.

CDR3 sequence reads: CASRRAGETQYF. The CDR3 DNA sequence: TGTGCCAGCAGGCGGGCGGGGGAGACCCAGTACTTC. The chain couples TRBV12-3 or TRBV12-4 to TRBJ2-5; tentatively, D is TRBD2 (6 bases). With 6 bases removed from V and 5 bases from J, the gap between germline ends came to 10 bases. The CDR3 has 12 residues.

The CDR3 DNA follows: TGTGCCAGCAGCACCCAAGGGTATCCTAGTTCCTCTGGAAACACCATATATTTT. Translation: CASSTQGYPSSSGNTIYF. The gene calls are TRBV7-9 and TRBJ1-3; no reliable D call. CDR1 and CDR2 from the germline V gene are SEHNR and FQNEAQ (reference sequence). Between the trimmed V and J ends, which lost 5 bases and 0 bases, there was a span of 20 bases. The CDR3 is made up of 18 amino acids.

Only one count was recorded for this clone. The chain employs TRBV30 and TRBJ2-3, with TRBD2 identical over 9 bases. This CDR3 region has 15 residues. Germline trimming cut 0 bases from V and 3 bases from J; bases unmatched to any gene: 4. CDR1 and CDR2 from the germline V gene are GTSNPN and SVGIG (reference sequence). The CDR3 DNA reads TGTGCCTGGAGTGTGGGGGCGGGGGGGACAGATACGCAGTATTTT. This encodes CAWSVGAGGTDTQYF.

This chain links TRBV28 with TRBJ2-1; D may match TRBD1 or TRBD2 (5 bases each). Germline V CDR1 and CDR2: MDHEN, SYDVKM. With 7 bases removed from V and 6 bases from J, the gap between germline ends came to 19 bases. The CDR3 runs to 15 residues. The CDR3 region is CASKGARGMANEQFF. The DNA for the CDR3 is TGTGCCAGCAAAGGGGCGAGGGGAATGGCCAATGAGCAGTTCTTC.

The J gene is TRBJ2-7, the V gene TRBV5-1, with 7 bases matching TRBD1. The J segment lost 2 bases and the V segment lost 0 bases, leaving 5 bases of the junction unmatched. The CDR3 is 15 residues long. CDR1 is SGHRS, CDR2 YFSETQ, per germline. CDR3 loop: CASSLDWDRAYEQYF. CDR3 coding DNA: TGCGCCAGCAGCTTGGACTGGGACAGAGCCTACGAGCAGTACTTC.

This clone occurred a few times. Other nucleotide sequences from this sample produce the same CDR3. V is TRBV30 and J is TRBJ2-3; TRBD1 aligns across 10 bases. The CDR3 covers 15 residues. V shed 0 bases, J shed 4 bases, and the junction held 4 bases outside the gene matches. Per the germline V gene, CDR1 is GTSNPN and CDR2 is SVGIG (reference sequence). The CDR3, as DNA: TGTGCCTGGAGTGTAAAGGGACAGGGGTCAGATACGCAGTATTTT. It yields the protein CAWSVKGQGSDTQYF.

The chain links TRBV7-3 to TRBJ2-2, with D unresolved. V lost 7 bases, J lost 0 bases, and 9 bases lay in between. Looked up from germline, CDR1 is SGHTA and CDR2 is FQGTGA. The CDR3 sequence is 14 residues long. CDR3 residues: CASKAGSNTGELFF. The CDR3 nucleotides read TGTGCCAGCAAGGCAGGATCGAACACCGGGGAGCTGTTTTTT.

This clone was recorded a few times. This specimen includes other DNA sequences encoding the same CDR3. The chain joins TRBV3-1 (or the pseudogene TRBV3-2) to TRBJ2-5, with unresolved D. Germline-derived CDR1 and CDR2 are LGHDT and YNNKEL (reference sequence). V was pared by 4 bases and J by 2 bases, with 8 bases between. The CDR3 extends over 13 amino acids. The CDR3 here is CASSPDGQETQYF. Written as DNA, the CDR3 is TGTGCCAGCAGCCCGGACGGTCAAGAGACCCAGTACTTC.

The rearrangement uses TRBV7-2 and TRBJ2-1; TRBD2 agrees at 8 bases. J was trimmed by 7 bases and V by 1 base; bases with no gene match: 6. The CDR3 is 15 amino acids. Germline assignment: CDR1 SGHTA and CDR2 FQGNSA. In nucleotides, the CDR3 is TGTGCCAGCAGCTTAGTGGGACTAGGGGGAAATGAGCAGTTCTTC. As protein: CASSLVGLGGNEQFF.

The rearrangement links TRBV7-6 to TRBJ2-7; 8 bases match TRBD1. From germline, CDR1 is SGHVS and CDR2 FNYEAQ. The ends lost 5 bases at V and 3 bases at J; junction bases unmatched: 9. The CDR3 runs 15 residues. The CDR3, as DNA: TGTGCCAGCAGCCCTCTGACAGGGGCGAGCTACGAGCAGTACTTC. Translated: CASSPLTGASYEQYF. The full variable domain, its missing parts supplied by reference TRBV7-6 and TRBJ2-7, is GAGVSQSPRYKVTKRGQDVALRCDPISGHVSLYWYRQALGQGPEFLTYFNYEAQQDKSGLPNDRFSAERPEGSISTLTIQRTEQRDSAMYRCASSPLTGASYEQYFGPGTRLTVT.

In its sample, this clone was seen once. This chain joins TRBV9 and TRBJ2-1, with D possibly TRBD2 on 6 matching bases. V lost 0 bases and J 4 bases, leaving 11 bases between the germline ends. CDR1 SGDLS and CDR2 YYNGEE come from the germline V gene. The CDR3 loop spans 15 amino acids. The DNA of the CDR3 is TGTGCCAGCAGCGTAGTTGGGGGGTTTTACAATGAGCAGTTCTTC. Its translation: CASSVVGGFYNEQFF.

This chain links TRBV6-2 or TRBV6-3 with TRBJ2-7; 8 nucleotides align to TRBD2. This CDR3 has 16 residues. With 2 bases clipped from V and 4 bases from J, the junction kept 10 bases outside the gene matches. Germline assignment: CDR1 MNHEY and CDR2 SVGEGT. The CDR3 loop is CASSYGRGGKTYEQYF. The CDR3 DNA is TGTGCCAGCAGTTACGGCCGGGGGGGAAAAACTTACGAGCAGTACTTC.

The table lists this clone with a count of one. V is TRBV4-3 and J is TRBJ1-4; D is uncertain. The V gene's germline CDR1 is LGHNA and CDR2 YSLEER. Trimming pared 0 bases from V and 7 bases from J, leaving 12 bases between. The CDR3 is made up of 15 amino acids. CDR3 DNA: TGCGCCAGCAGCCAAGAATTCCGAAGGAGTGAAAAACTGTTTTTT. Translation: CASSQEFRRSEKLFF.

This CDR3 is CASSGRQGGGGYTF. As DNA, the CDR3 is TGTGCCAGCAGCGGTAGGCAGGGAGGGGGAGGCTACACCTTC. The chain uses TRBV2 and TRBJ1-2; TRBD1 might be the D (6 bases). The germline CDR1 and CDR2 sequences are SNHLY and FYNNEI. The CDR3 runs to 14 residues. The V end lost 6 bases, the J end lost 8 bases, and 19 bases lay between the germline ends. The full variable domain, in which reference TRBV2 and TRBJ1-2 provide the parts outside the CDR3, is EPEVTQTPSHQVTQMGQEVILRCVPISNHLYFYWYRQILGQKVEFLVSFYNNEISEKSEIFDDQFSVERPDGSNFTLKIRSTKLEDSAMYFCASSGRQGGGGYTFGSGTRLTVV.

This clone occurred once. The chain carries TRBV4-1 and TRBJ1-3, with D hard to call. Germline values: CDR1 MGHRA, CDR2 YSYEKL. The V gene lost 2 bases and the J gene lost 0 bases, with 8 bases spanning the gap. The length of the CDR3 is 15 residues. CDR3 sequence (DNA): TGCGCCAGCAGCCAATACGGGGACTCTGGAAACACCATATATTTT. This encodes CASSQYGDSGNTIYF.

The CDR3: CASSFSGARVLYGYTF. The CDR3 bases are TGTGCCAGCAGCTTTTCCGGGGCGAGAGTCCTCTATGGCTACACCTTC. The rearrangement joins TRBV7-9 to TRBJ1-2; D might be TRBD1 (5 bases). CDR1 and CDR2 (germline): SEHNR, FQNEAQ (reference sequence). The CDR3 runs 16 residues. V dropped 3 bases and J dropped 4 bases, with 18 bases sitting between them. Full variable domain (outside the CDR3, taken from reference TRBV7-9 and TRBJ1-2): DTGVSQNPRHKITKRGQNVTFRCDPISEHNRLYWYRQTLGQGPEFLTYFQNEAQLEKSRLLSDRFSAERPKGSFSTLEIQRTEQGDSAMYLCASSFSGARVLYGYTFGSGTRLTVV.

This clone showed up just once. The J gene is TRBJ1-2, the V gene TRBV19, with TRBD1 matching over 12 bases. The CDR3 length is 14 residues. The trim removed 5 bases at V and 4 bases at J, leaving 2 bases unmatched. CDR1 and CDR2 from the germline V gene are LNHDA and SQIVND (reference sequence). The CDR3 bases are TGTGCCAGTAGTCCGGGACAGGGGGCCTATGGCTACACCTTC. This codes for CASSPGQGAYGYTF.

The chain is built from TRBV6-2 or TRBV6-3 and TRBJ1-4; possible D gene TRBD1, 5 bases. Germline V gene data show CDR1 as MNHEY and CDR2 as SVGEGT. V was cut by 4 bases and J by 3 bases, with 12 bases left in between. CDR3 length: 15 residues. The CDR3 loop is CASSWTTISNEKLFF. The CDR3 DNA reads as TGTGCCAGCAGTTGGACAACTATTTCTAATGAAAAACTGTTTTTT.

The gene calls are TRBV2 and TRBJ1-1; 7 nucleotides line up with TRBD1. This CDR3 comprises 13 residues. Germline CDR1 is SNHLY and CDR2 is FYNNEI. V lost 5 bases and J lost 3; bases outside the gene matches: 3. CDR3 protein: CASSRDSHTEAFF. In DNA, the CDR3 is TGTGCCAGCAGTAGGGACAGCCACACTGAAGCTTTCTTT.

J is TRBJ2-7 and V is TRBV7-9; D gene uncertain. The germline V and J ends were trimmed by 1 base and 3 bases, with 10 bases remaining between them. The CDR3 runs to 14 residues. CDR1 and CDR2 (germline): SEHNR, FQNEAQ (reference sequence). CDR3 nucleotides: TGTGCCAGCAGCTTAGGCGCAGCCGACTACGAGCAGTACTTC. Translating it yields CASSLGAADYEQYF.

This chain joins TRBV4-3 and TRBJ1-2; 7 bases line up with TRBD1. With 1 base clipped from V and 5 bases from J, the junction kept 13 bases outside the gene matches. This CDR3 has 17 residues. Germline loops: CDR1 LGHNA, CDR2 YSLEER. CDR3 DNA sequence: TGCGCCAGCAGCCAAGTTGGGGACAGCTCCTCGAGGTATGGCTACACCTTC. Translated: CASSQVGDSSSRYGYTF.

This clone was recorded once. The chain recombines TRBV6-2 or TRBV6-3 with TRBJ1-5; 9 positions agree with TRBD1. Germline-derived CDR1 and CDR2 are MNHEY and SVGEGT. Germline trimming cut 2 bases from V and 3 bases from J; bases unmatched to any gene: 2. The length of the CDR3 is 15 residues. CDR3 coding DNA: TGTGCCAGCAGTTACACAGGGGGCTTCAATCAGCCCCAGCATTTT. It codes for CASSYTGGFNQPQHF.

This clone has only one observation. The V gene is TRBV5-8, the J gene TRBJ2-6; 8 bases fit TRBD2. The ends lost 1 base at V and 0 bases at J; junction bases unmatched: 3. Germline CDR1 and CDR2: SGHTS and YDEGEE. The CDR3 has 17 amino acids. CDR3 loop: CASSLSGGISGANVLTF. The CDR3, as DNA: TGTGCCAGCAGCTTGTCGGGGGGGATCTCTGGGGCCAACGTCCTGACTTTC.

This chain uses TRBV7-8 with TRBJ2-3, with a weak D call TRBD1 (5 bases). The CDR3 runs 12 residues. The V and J ends lost 4 bases and 8 bases respectively, with 10 bases between them. The germline V gene encodes CDR1 SGHVS and CDR2 FQNEAQ. This CDR3 is CASSSHGATQYF. The CDR3 coding sequence is TGTGCCAGCAGCTCCCATGGGGCTACGCAGTATTTT.

CDR3 nucleotide sequence: TGTGCCAGCAGTTTTGCGACTAGCGGGTCCACCGGGGAGCTGTTTTTT. It is translated as CASSFATSGSTGELFF. The chain joins TRBV6-2 or TRBV6-3 to TRBJ2-2, with 10 bases identical to TRBD2. CDR1 and CDR2 (germline): MNHEY, SVGEGT. The J segment lost 4 bases and the V segment lost 4 bases, leaving 6 bases of the junction unmatched. This CDR3 comprises 16 residues.

This clone was picked up one time. This sequence joins TRBV5-1 and TRBJ1-2; 8 positions match TRBD1. J was trimmed by 7 bases and V by 0 bases; bases with no gene match: 5. From germline, CDR1 is SGHRS and CDR2 YFSETQ. The CDR3 extends over 14 amino acids. Here the CDR3 DNA reads TGCGCCAGCAGCTTGGCGACAGGGGCGGTTGGCTACACCTTC. Amino acids: CASSLATGAVGYTF.

The genes are TRBV27 and TRBJ2-7; 10 nucleotides match TRBD1. J was trimmed by 2 bases and V by 10 bases; bases with no gene match: 2. The CDR3 runs 12 residues. Germline CDR1 reads MNHEY; CDR2 reads SMNVEV (reference sequence). The CDR3 sequence is CATGQGAYEQYF. CDR3 DNA sequence: TGTGCCACAGGACAGGGGGCCTACGAGCAGTACTTC.

V gene TRBV19 combines with J gene TRBJ1-1; D is unresolved. The CDR3 totals 14 residues. Trimming took off 7 bases at V and 4 bases at J, with 16 bases between the two ends. Germline CDR1 LNHDA, CDR2 SQIVND (reference sequence). CDR3 in amino acids: CASMGWGGVTEAFF. CDR3 nucleotide sequence: TGTGCCAGTATGGGATGGGGTGGGGTCACTGAAGCTTTCTTT.